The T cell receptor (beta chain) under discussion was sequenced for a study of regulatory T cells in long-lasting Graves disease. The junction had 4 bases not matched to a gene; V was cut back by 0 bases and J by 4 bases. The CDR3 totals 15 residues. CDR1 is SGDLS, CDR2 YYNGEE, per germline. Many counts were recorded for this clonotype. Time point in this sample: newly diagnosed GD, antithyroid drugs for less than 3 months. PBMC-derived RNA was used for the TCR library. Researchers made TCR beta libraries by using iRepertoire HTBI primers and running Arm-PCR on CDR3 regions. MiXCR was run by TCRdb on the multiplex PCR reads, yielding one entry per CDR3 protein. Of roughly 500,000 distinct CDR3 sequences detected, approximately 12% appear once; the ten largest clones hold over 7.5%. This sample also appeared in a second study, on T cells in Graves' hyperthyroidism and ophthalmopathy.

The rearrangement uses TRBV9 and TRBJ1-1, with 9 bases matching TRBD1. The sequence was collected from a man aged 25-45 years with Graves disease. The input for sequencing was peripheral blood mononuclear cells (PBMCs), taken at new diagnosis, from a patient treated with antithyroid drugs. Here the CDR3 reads CASSVAGTGRTEAFF. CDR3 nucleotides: TGTGCCAGCAGCGTAGCCGGGACAGGGCGCACTGAAGCTTTCTTT. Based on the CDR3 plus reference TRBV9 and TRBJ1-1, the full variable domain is DSGVTQTPKHLITATGQRVTLRCSPRSGDLSVYWYQQSLDQGLQFLIQYYNGEERAKGNILERFSAQQFPDLHSELNLSSLELGDSALYFCASSVAGTGRTEAFFGQGTRLTVV.